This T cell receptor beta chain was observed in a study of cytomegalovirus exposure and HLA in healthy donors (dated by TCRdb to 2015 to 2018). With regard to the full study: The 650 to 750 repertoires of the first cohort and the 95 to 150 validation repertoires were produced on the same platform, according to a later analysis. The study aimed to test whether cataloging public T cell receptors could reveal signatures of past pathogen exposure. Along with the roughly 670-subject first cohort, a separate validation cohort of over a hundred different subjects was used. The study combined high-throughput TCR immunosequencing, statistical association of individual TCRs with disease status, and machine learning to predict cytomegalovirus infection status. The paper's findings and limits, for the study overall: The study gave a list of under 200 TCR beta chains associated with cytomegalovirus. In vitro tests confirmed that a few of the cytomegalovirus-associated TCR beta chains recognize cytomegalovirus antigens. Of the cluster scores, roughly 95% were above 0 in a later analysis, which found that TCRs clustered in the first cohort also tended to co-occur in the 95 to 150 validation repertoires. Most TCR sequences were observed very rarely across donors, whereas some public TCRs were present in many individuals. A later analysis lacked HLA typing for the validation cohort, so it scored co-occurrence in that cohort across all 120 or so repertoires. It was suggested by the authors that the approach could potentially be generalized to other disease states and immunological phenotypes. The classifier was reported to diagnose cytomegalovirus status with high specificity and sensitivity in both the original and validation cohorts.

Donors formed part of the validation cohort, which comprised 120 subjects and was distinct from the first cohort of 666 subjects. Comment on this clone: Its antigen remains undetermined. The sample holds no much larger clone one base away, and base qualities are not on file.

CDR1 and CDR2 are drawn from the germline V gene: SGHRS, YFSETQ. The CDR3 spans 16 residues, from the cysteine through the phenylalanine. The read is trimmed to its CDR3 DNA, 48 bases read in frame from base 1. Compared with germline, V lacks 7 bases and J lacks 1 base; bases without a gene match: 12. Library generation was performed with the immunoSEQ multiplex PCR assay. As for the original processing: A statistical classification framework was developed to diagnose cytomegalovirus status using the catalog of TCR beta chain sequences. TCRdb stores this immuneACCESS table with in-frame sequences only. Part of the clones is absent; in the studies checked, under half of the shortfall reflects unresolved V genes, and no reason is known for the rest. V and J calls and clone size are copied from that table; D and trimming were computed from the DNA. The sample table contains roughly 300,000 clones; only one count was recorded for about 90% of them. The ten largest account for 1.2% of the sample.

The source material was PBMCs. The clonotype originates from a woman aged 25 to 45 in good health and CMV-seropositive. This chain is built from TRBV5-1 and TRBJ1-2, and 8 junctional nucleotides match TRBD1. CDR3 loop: CASHEAQGDHNYGYTF. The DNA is TGCGCCAGCCACGAGGCACAGGGGGACCATAACTATGGCTACACCTTC.